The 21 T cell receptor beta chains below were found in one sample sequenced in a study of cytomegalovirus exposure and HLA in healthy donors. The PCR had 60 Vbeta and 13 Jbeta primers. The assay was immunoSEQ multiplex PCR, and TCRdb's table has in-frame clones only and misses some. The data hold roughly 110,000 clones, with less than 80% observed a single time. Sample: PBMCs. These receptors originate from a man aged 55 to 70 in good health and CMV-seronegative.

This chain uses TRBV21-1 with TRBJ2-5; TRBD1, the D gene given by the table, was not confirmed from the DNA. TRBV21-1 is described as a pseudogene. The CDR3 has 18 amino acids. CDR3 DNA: TGTGCCAGCAGCAAACAGGCCCCGCCGGGACAGGGGATTGAGACCCAGTACTTC. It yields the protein CASSKQAPPGQGIETQYF.

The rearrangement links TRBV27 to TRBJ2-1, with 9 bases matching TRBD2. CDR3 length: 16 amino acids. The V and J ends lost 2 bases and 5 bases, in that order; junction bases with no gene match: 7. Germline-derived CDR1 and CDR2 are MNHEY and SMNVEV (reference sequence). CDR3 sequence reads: CASSLMASGVHNEQFF. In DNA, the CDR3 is TGTGCCAGCAGTTTAATGGCTAGCGGGGTCCACAATGAGCAGTTCTTC.

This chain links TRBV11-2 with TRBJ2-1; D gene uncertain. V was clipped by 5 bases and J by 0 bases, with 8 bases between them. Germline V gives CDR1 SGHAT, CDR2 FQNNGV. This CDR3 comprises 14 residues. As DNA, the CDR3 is TGTGCCAGCAGCCCCCCCAGCTCCTACAATGAGCAGTTCTTC. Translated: CASSPPSSYNEQFF.

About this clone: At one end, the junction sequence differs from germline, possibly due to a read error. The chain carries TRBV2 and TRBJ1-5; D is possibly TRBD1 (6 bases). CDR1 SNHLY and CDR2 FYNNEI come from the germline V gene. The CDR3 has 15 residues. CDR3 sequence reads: CASREGGGFNQPQHF. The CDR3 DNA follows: TGTGCCAGCAGAGAAGGTGGGGGCTTCAATCAGCCCCAGCATTTT.

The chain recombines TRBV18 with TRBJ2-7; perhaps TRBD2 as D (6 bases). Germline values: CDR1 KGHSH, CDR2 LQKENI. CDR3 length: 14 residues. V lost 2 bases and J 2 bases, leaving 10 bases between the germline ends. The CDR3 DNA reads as TGTGCCAGCTCACCAGGGACTCAAACCTACGAGCAGTACTTC. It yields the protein CASSPGTQTYEQYF.

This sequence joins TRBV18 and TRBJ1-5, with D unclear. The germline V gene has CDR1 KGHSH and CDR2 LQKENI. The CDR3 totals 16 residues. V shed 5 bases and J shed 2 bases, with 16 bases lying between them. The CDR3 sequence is CASSTLRAGGNQPQHF. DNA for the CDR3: TGTGCCAGCTCAACCCTCCGGGCCGGGGGCAATCAGCCCCAGCATTTT.

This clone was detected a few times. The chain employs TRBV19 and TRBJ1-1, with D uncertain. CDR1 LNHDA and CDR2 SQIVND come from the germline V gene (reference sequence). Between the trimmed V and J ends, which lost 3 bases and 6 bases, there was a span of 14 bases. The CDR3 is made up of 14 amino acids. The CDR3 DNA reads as TGTGCCAGTAGTATTTCCACAGTCCGACCTGAAGCTTTCTTT. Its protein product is CASSISTVRPEAFF.

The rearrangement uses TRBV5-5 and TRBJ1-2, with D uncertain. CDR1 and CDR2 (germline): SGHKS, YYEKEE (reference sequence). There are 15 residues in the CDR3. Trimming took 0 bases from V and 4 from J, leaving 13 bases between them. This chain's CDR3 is CASSLALGEGYGYTF. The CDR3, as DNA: TGTGCCAGCAGCTTGGCCTTGGGAGAGGGCTATGGCTACACCTTC. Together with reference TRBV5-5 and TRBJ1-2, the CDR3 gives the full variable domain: DAGVTQSPTHLIKTRGQQVTLRCSPISGHKSVSWYQQVLGQGPQFIFQYYEKEERGRGNFPDRFSARQFPNYSSELNVNALLLGDSALYLCASSLALGEGYGYTFGSGTRLTVV.

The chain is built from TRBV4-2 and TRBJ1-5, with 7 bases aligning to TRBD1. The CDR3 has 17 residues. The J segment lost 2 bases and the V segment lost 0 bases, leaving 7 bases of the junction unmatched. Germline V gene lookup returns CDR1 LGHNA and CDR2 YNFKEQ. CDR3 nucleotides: TGTGCCAGCAGCCAAGAACCATACAGGGGTGGCAATCAGCCCCAGCATTTT. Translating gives CASSQEPYRGGNQPQHF.

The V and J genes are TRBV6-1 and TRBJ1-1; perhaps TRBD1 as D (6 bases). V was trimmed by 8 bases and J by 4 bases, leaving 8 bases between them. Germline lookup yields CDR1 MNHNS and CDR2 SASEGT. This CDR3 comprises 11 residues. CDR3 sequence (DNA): TGTGCCAGCGGACAGATCACTGAAGCTTTCTTT. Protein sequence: CASGQITEAFF.

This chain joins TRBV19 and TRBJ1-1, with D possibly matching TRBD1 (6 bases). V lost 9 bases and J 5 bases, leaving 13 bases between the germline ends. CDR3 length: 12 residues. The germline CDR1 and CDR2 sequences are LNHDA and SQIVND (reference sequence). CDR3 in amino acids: CASVQGSTEAFF. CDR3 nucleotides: TGTGCCAGCGTCCAGGGGTCGACTGAAGCTTTCTTT.

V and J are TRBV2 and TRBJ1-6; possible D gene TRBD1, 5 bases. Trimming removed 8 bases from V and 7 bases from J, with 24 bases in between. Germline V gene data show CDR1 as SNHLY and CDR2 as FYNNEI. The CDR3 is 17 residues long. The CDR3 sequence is CASCYRGMDYLNSPLHF. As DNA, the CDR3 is TGTGCCAGCTGCTATAGGGGAATGGACTACCTAAATTCACCCCTCCACTTT.

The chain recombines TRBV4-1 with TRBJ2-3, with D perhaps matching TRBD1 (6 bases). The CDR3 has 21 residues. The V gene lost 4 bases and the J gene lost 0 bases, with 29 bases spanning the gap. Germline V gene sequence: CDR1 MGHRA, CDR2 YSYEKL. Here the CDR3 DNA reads TGCGCCAGCAGCCGGATCCGATCGGTGGGGGCGGGTGGATCTAGCACAGATACGCAGTATTTT. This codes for CASSRIRSVGAGGSSTDTQYF.

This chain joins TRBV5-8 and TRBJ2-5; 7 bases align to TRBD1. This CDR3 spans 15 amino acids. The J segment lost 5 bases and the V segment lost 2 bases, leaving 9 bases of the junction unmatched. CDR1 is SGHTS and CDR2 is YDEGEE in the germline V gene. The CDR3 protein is CASSFPGQPRETQYF. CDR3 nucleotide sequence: TGTGCCAGCAGCTTCCCGGGACAGCCCCGGGAGACCCAGTACTTC.

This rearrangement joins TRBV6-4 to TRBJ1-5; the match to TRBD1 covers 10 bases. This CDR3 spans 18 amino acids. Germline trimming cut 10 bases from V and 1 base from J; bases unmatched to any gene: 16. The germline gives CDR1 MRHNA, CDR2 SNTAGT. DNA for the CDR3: TGTGCCATTACGATGCGACAGGGGGCAATAGGAAGCAATCAGCCCCAGCATTTT. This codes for CAITMRQGAIGSNQPQHF.

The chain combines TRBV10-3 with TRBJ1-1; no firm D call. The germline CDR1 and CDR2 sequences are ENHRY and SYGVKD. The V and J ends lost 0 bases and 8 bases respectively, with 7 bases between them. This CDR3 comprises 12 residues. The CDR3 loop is CAISESSEEAFF. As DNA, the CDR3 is TGTGCCATCAGTGAGTCAAGTGAGGAAGCTTTCTTT.

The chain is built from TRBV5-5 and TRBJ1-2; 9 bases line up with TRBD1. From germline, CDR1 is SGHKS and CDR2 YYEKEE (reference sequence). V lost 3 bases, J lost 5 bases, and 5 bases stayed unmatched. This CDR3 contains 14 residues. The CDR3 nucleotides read TGTGCCAGCAGCTGGACAGGGGAGGGTTATGGCTACACCTTC. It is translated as CASSWTGEGYGYTF.

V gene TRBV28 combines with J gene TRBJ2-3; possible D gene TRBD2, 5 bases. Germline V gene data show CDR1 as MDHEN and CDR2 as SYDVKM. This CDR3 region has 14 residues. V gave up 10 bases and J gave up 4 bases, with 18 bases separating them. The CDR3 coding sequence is TGTGCCACCCGTACATCGGGGAAGCCAGATACGCAGTATTTT. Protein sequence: CATRTSGKPDTQYF.

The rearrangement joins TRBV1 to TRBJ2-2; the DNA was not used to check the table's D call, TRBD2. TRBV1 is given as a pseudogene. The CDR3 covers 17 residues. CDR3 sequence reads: CTSSQEGIGGPTGELFF. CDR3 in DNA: TGCACCAGCAGCCAAGAAGGTATCGGGGGACCCACCGGGGAGCTGTTTTTT.

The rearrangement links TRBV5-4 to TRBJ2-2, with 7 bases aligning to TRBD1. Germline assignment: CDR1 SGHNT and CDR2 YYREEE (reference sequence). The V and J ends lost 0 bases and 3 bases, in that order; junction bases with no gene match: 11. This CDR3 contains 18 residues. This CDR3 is CASSLGGTQGVDTGELFF. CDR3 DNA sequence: TGTGCCAGCAGCTTGGGGGGAACCCAGGGGGTGGACACCGGGGAGCTGTTTTTT.

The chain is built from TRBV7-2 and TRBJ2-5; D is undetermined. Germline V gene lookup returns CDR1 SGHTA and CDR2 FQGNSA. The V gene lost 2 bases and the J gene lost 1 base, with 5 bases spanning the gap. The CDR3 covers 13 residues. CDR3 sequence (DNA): TGTGCCAGCAGCTTAATGGCCCAAGAGACCCAGTACTTC. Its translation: CASSLMAQETQYF.